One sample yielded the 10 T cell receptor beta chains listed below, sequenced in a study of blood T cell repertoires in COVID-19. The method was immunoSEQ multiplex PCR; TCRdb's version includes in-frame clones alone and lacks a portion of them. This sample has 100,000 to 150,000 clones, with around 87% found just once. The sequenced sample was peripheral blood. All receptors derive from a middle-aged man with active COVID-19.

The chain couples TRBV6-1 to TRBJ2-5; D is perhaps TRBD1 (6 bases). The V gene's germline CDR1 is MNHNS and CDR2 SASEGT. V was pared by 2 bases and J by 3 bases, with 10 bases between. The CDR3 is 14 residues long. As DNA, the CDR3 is TGTGCCAGCAGTGAACCAGGGGTCAAAGAGACCCAGTACTTC. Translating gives CASSEPGVKETQYF.

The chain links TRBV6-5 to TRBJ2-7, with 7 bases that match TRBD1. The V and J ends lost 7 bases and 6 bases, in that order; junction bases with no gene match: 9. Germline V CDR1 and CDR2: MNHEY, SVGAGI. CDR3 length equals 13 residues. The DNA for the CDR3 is TGTGCCAGCACCCGGGACAGCCCTTTCGAGCAGTACTTC. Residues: CASTRDSPFEQYF.

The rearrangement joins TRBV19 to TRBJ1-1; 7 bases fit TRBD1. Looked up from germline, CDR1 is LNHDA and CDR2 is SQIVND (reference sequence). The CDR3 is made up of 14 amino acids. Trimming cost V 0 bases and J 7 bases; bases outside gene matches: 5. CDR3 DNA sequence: TGTGCCAGTAGTATAGACGTCAGGGGGAATGAAGCTTTCTTT. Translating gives CASSIDVRGNEAFF.

CDR3 nucleotide sequence: TGTGCCAGCAGCTCGAGACAACCCCAAGAGACCCAGTACTTC. This sequence encodes CASSSRQPQETQYF. V is TRBV13 and J is TRBJ2-5; D ambiguous. V was shortened by 4 bases and J by 1 base, with 10 bases between the two germline ends. The germline V gene encodes CDR1 PRHDT and CDR2 FYEKMQ (reference sequence). This CDR3 region has 14 residues.

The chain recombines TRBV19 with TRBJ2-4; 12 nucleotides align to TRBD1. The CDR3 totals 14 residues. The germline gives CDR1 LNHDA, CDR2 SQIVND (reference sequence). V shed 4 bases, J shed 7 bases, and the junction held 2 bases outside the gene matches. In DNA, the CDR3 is TGTGCCAGTAGTAGGGGACAGGGGGCTAACATTCAGTACTTC. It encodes CASSRGQGANIQYF.

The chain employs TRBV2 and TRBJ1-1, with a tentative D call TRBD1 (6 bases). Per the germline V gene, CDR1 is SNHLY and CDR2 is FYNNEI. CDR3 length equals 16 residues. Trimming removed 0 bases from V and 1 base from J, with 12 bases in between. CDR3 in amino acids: CASSEASTGPNTEAFF. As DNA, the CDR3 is TGTGCCAGCAGTGAAGCCTCGACAGGTCCGAACACTGAAGCTTTCTTT.

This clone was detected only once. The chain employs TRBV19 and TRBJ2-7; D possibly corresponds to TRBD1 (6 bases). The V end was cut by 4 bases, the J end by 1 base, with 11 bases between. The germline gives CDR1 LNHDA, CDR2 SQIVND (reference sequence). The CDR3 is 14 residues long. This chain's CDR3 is CASSTSGHSYEQYF. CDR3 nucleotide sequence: TGTGCCAGTAGTACTTCGGGACATTCCTACGAGCAGTACTTC.

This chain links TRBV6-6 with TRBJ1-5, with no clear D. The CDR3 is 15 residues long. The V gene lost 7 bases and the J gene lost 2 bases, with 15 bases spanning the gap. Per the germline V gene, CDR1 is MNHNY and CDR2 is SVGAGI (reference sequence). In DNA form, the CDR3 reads TGTGCCAGCAAATCAAAGTCGCGCGGCAATCAGCCCCAGCATTTT. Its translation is CASKSKSRGNQPQHF.

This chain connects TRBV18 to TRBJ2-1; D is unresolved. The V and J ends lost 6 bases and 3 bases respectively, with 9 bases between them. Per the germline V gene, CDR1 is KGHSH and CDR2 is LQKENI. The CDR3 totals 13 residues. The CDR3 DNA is TGTGCCAGCTCGAGGCCGAGCTACAATGAGCAGTTCTTC. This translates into CASSRPSYNEQFF.

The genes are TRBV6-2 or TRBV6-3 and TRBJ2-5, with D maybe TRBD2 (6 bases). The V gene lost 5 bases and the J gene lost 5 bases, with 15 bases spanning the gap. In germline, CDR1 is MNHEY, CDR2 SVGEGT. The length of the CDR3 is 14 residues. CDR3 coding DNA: TGTGCCAGCAGTAGTAGCGGAGTGGGGGAGACCCAGTACTTC. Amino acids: CASSSSGVGETQYF.